A single sample is the source of the 11 T cell receptor beta chains below, sequenced in a study of blood T cells in healthy people across ages. Alongside a J-beta primer mix, a sample-barcoded 5' primer served in a second PCR lasting roughly 6 to 11 cycles. TCRdb redid the calling of the 5' RACE reads with MiXCR, one entry per CDR3 protein. The sample carries 1.5 million to 1.9 million distinct CDR3 sequences, roughly two fifths recorded once. The sample consisted of blood. These receptors were collected from a woman between 18 and 29 years old in good health.

This clonotype was observed a handful of times. The chain has TRBV9 and TRBJ2-5; unclear D gene. V lost 3 bases, J lost 7 bases, and 13 bases lay in between. This CDR3 region has 13 residues. Germline V lookup: CDR1 SGDLS, CDR2 YYNGEE. Written as DNA, the CDR3 is TGTGCCAGCAGCGCCCCAACGGATAGGACCCAGTACTTC. It codes for CASSAPTDRTQYF.

On this clonotype itself: Mismatch with germline at one junction end may stem from a read error. The V and J genes are TRBV7-2 and TRBJ2-1; D unresolved. The CDR3 length is 16 residues. Germline assignment: CDR1 SGHTA and CDR2 FQGNSA. CDR3 coding DNA: TGTGTCAGCAGCTTACTATTCTCGTTTGCGAGCGATGAGCAGTTCTTC. Protein sequence: CVSSLLFSFASDEQFF.

This chain connects TRBV29-1 to TRBJ1-5; D unresolved. Germline CDR1 is SQVTM and CDR2 is ANQGSEA. V dropped 6 bases and J dropped 0 bases, with 12 bases sitting between them. There are 14 residues in the CDR3. The CDR3 coding sequence is TGCAGCGTAACCGACGGAAATAGCAATCAGCCCCAGCATTTT. It specifies CSVTDGNSNQPQHF.

The table lists this clonotype with a count of one. This chain uses TRBV9 with TRBJ1-2; no clear D. Per germline, CDR1 SGDLS and CDR2 YYNGEE. V shed 0 bases and J shed 6 bases, with 21 bases lying between them. This CDR3 contains 17 residues. The chain's CDR3 is CASSVATTGSIYDGYTF. CDR3 DNA: TGTGCCAGCAGCGTAGCTACTACCGGCAGTATCTACGATGGCTACACCTTC. The complete variable domain, with remaining parts taken from reference TRBV9 and TRBJ1-2, reads DSGVTQTPKHLITATGQRVTLRCSPRSGDLSVYWYQQSLDQGLQFLIQYYNGEERAKGNILERFSAQQFPDLHSELNLSSLELGDSALYFCASSVATTGSIYDGYTFGSGTRLTVV.

In regard to this clonotype: The junction differs from germline at one of its ends, possibly a read error. V and J are TRBV25-1 and TRBJ2-3, with a weak D call TRBD1 (5 bases). CDR3 length: 16 amino acids. Germline loops: CDR1 MGHDK, CDR2 SYGVNS. CDR3 amino acids: CAGSDGRATYTDTQYF. In DNA, the CDR3 is TGTGCCGGCAGTGATGGCAGGGCCACCTACACAGATACGCAGTATTTT.

This clonotype came up a few times. This sequence joins TRBV9 and TRBJ1-4, with D tentatively TRBD1 (5 bases). Germline V gene lookup returns CDR1 SGDLS and CDR2 YYNGEE. V was trimmed by 5 bases and J by 2 bases, leaving 7 bases between them. The CDR3 extends over 13 amino acids. Written as DNA, the CDR3 is TGTGCCAGCAGACGGGACACTAATGAAAAACTGTTTTTT. This gives the protein CASRRDTNEKLFF.

The V and J genes are TRBV5-8 and TRBJ1-1, with 10 bases fitting TRBD1. V shed 3 bases, J shed 5 bases, and the junction held 19 bases outside the gene matches. The germline gives CDR1 SGHTS, CDR2 YDEGEE. This CDR3 is built from 19 residues. CDR3 residues: CASSSKPGQGSGLLTEAFF. The CDR3 DNA sequence: TGTGCCAGCAGCTCTAAACCGGGACAGGGGTCAGGGCTTTTAACTGAAGCTTTCTTT.

This chain connects TRBV7-3 to TRBJ2-1; D may be TRBD1 or TRBD2 (5 bases each). V was cut by 1 base and J by 7 bases, with 29 bases left in between. Per germline, CDR1 SGHTA and CDR2 FQGTGA. The CDR3 runs 20 residues. The CDR3 here is CASSLRGPGMSGASGNEQFF. DNA of the CDR3: TGTGCCAGCAGCTTAAGAGGGCCGGGTATGAGTGGGGCGAGTGGAAATGAGCAGTTCTTC.

The V and J genes are TRBV12-3 or TRBV12-4 and TRBJ2-5; D is ambiguous. With the DNA end fitting TRBJ2-7 better, the J assignment may be wrong. The CDR3 is 13 amino acids. The CDR3 bases are TGTGCCAGCAGTGTTGCGGAAACCTACGAGCAGTACTTC. This translates into CASSVAETYEQYF.

V is TRBV25-1 and J is TRBJ1-5; the match to TRBD1 covers 7 bases. Germline V gene sequence: CDR1 MGHDK, CDR2 SYGVNS. Trimming removed 2 bases from V and 7 bases from J; junction bases left unmatched: 5. The CDR3 length is 14 residues. CDR3 residues: CASSEGEGAQPQHF. DNA of the CDR3: TGTGCCAGCAGTGAAGGGGAGGGGGCGCAGCCCCAGCATTTT.

The chain links TRBV10-3 to TRBJ2-6; D not resolved. V gave up 2 bases and J gave up 0 bases, with 8 bases separating them. The CDR3 covers 16 residues. Germline-derived CDR1 and CDR2 are ENHRY and SYGVKD. CDR3 in DNA: TGTGCCATCAGTGAGGGACCCAACTCTGGGGCCAACGTCCTGACTTTC. Translated, it gives CAISEGPNSGANVLTF.